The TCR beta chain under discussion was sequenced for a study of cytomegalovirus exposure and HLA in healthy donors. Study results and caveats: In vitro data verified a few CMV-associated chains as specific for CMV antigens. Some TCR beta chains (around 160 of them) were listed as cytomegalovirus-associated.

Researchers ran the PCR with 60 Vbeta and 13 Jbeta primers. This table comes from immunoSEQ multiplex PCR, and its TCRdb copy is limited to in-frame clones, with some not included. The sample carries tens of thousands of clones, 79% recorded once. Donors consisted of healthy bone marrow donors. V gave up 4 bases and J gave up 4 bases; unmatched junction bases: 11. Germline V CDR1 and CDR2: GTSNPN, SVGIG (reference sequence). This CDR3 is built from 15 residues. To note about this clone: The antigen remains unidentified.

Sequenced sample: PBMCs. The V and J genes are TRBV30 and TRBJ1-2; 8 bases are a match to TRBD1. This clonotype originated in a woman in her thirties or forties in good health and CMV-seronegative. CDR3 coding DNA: TGTGCCTGGACCCACCAGGGGGCGGTGTCCTATGGCTACACCTTC. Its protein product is CAWTHQGAVSYGYTF.